The rows below give T cell receptor beta chains drawn from one sample of a study of B cell selection in AIRE deficiency. The protocol was immunoSEQ multiplex PCR, while the TCRdb copy is restricted to in-frame clones and leaves out a portion. The sample lists roughly 26,000 clones, around 92% occurring once. The sample was CD4+CD25+ Tregs sorted from PBMCs. Source of these receptors: a human donor in good health. The CDR3 runs from the conserved cysteine through the conserved F or W. Fields, in order: V gene, J gene, D gene, clone size, CDR3 DNA, CDR3 protein. A D gene is named only where the DNA matches it firmly. Some rows mark clone size as missing; the rest say once, few, many or name a class of expanded clone.

TRBV19	TRBJ2-1	-	-	TGTGCCAGTAGTATAGGGGGGAGGGAGCAGTTCTTC	CASSIGGREQFF
TRBV19	TRBJ2-1	TRBD2	-	TGTGCCAGTATCGATAGCGGGGCCCCCTACAATGAGCAGTTCTTC	CASIDSGAPYNEQFF
TRBV2	TRBJ1-5	TRBD1	-	TGTGCCAGCAGTGCGCGGACAGGCCAAAATCAGCCCCAGCATTTT	CASSARTGQNQPQHF
TRBV5-1	TRBJ1-3	TRBD1	-	TGCGCCAGCAGCTTGGCGGGACAGGGGAACACCATATATTTT	CASSLAGQGNTIYF
TRBV7-2	TRBJ1-1	TRBD1	-	TGTGCCAGCAGCTCGCTCGGGACAGATGAAGCTTTCTTT	CASSSLGTDEAFF
TRBV6-5	TRBJ2-3	TRBD1	-	TGTGCCAGCAGCACCGACAGGGGGTCGACAGATACGCAGTATTTT	CASSTDRGSTDTQYF
TRBV5-1	TRBJ1-5	-	-	TGCGCCAGCAGCTTGGATGGGGACGCTCAGCCCCAGCATTTT	CASSLDGDAQPQHF
TRBV7-7	TRBJ1-2	-	once	TGTGCCAGCAGCTTAGCAGTTCGGGCAGCATATGGCTACACCTTC	CASSLAVRAAYGYTF
TRBV7-6	TRBJ2-3	TRBD2	few	TGTGCCAGCAGCCGATCACTAGCGGGGGCTAGCACAGATACGCAGTATTTT	CASSRSLAGASTDTQYF
TRBV7-6	TRBJ1-5	TRBD1	once	TGTGCCAGCAGCTTAGTTACAGGGGGCGGTCAGCCCCAGCATTTT	CASSLVTGGGQPQHF
TRBV9	TRBJ1-6	-	-	TGTGCCAGCAGCCGCGAGGGAGACCATTCACCCCTCCACTTT	CASSREGDHSPLHF
TRBV7-9	TRBJ2-7	-	-	TGTGCCAGCAGCTTTGGTCAAGGGGATTATTACGAGCAGTACTTC	CASSFGQGDYYEQYF
TRBV2	TRBJ2-6	-	once	TGTGCCAGCAGTGAAGCGAAGATAACCAACGTCCTGACTTTC	CASSEAKITNVLTF
TRBV19	TRBJ1-5	-	-	TGTGCCAGTAGTTTGGAGGGAATAAGCAATCAGCCCCAGCATTTT	CASSLEGISNQPQHF
TRBV18	TRBJ1-2	-	-	TGTGCCAGCTCACCAGGAACAGAACCTAACTATGGCTACACCTTC	CASSPGTEPNYGYTF
TRBV7-9	TRBJ2-7	-	-	TGTGCCAGCAGCTTACAGGATCACTACGAGCAGTACTTC	CASSLQDHYEQYF
TRBV18	TRBJ2-3	-	-	TGTGCCAGCTATTTGGGCCTAGGGACCCTAGGGTATTTT	CASYLGLGTLGYF
TRBV18	TRBJ1-2	-	-	TGTGCCAGCTCACCTGAGGGGATGAACTATGGCTACACCTTC	CASSPEGMNYGYTF
TRBV7-6	TRBJ2-6	-	-	TGTGCCAGCAGCTTAGATATCTCTGGGGCCAACGTCCTGACTTTC	CASSLDISGANVLTF
TRBV6-5	TRBJ1-6	TRBD1	-	TGTGCCAGCAGAAACGGGGACAGGAGAGATTCACCCCTCCACTTT	CASRNGDRRDSPLHF
TRBV29-1	TRBJ2-5	TRBD1	-	TGCAGCGTGCTGCGACAGGGGAAGGCCCAAGAGACCCAGTACTTC	CSVLRQGKAQETQYF
TRBV29-1	TRBJ2-7	-	-	TGCAGCGTTGAGAGGCAGGGGCTAACCTACGAGCAGTACTTC	CSVERQGLTYEQYF
TRBV5-1	TRBJ1-1	-	-	TGCGCCAGCAGCGACACCGGGACAACAAACACTGAAGCTTTCTTT	CASSDTGTTNTEAFF
TRBV5-1	TRBJ1-2	TRBD1	-	TGCGCCAGCAGCAGAGGGACAGCTAACGGCTACACCTTC	CASSRGTANGYTF
TRBV19	TRBJ2-5	-	-	TGTGCCAGTAGTACGGGAGCAGAGACCCAGTACTTC	CASSTGAETQYF
TRBV7-9	TRBJ2-5	-	once	TGTGCCAGCAGCACGGGGAACCTATACGAGTACTTC	CASSTGNLYEYF
TRBV6-4	TRBJ1-2	-	-	TGTGCCAGCAGTGACTCGTCGACTGCGGTGGGCTACACCTTC	CASSDSSTAVGYTF
TRBV6-1	TRBJ1-4	-	once	TGTGCCAGCAGACCCGGGACAAGGAATGAAAAACTGTTTTTT	CASRPGTRNEKLFF
TRBV4-2	TRBJ1-1	-	-	TGTGCCAGCAGCTACCTAATCCCGAACACTGAAGCTTTCTTT	CASSYLIPNTEAFF
TRBV7-9	TRBJ1-1	TRBD1	few	TGTGCCAGCAGCACACAGGGGGGGAACACTGAAGCTTTCTTT	CASSTQGGNTEAFF
TRBV19	TRBJ2-3	TRBD2	-	TGTGCCAGTAGTATAGCGGGGTTAGCGGGGGCCCGCACAGATACGCAGTATTTT	CASSIAGLAGARTDTQYF
TRBV7-2	TRBJ2-7	-	-	TGTGCCAGCAGCTTAGTTGGGGGGACGTCCTACGAGCAGTACTTC	CASSLVGGTSYEQYF
TRBV11-3	TRBJ2-6	-	-	TGTGCCAGCAGCCTAGGGATCCTCTCTGGGGCCAACGTCCTGACTTTC	CASSLGILSGANVLTF
TRBV6-1	TRBJ1-5	-	-	TGTGCCAGCAGTGAGGGGGGGCCCGCTCAGCCCCAGCATTTT	CASSEGGPAQPQHF
TRBV19	TRBJ2-6	TRBD1	once	TGTGCCAGTAGTGCGGACAGGTCTGGGGCCAACGTCCTGACTTTC	CASSADRSGANVLTF
TRBV7-6	TRBJ1-1	-	-	TGTGCCAGCAGCTCCGGCCCGGACACTGAAGCTTTCTTT	CASSSGPDTEAFF
TRBV2	TRBJ2-5	TRBD2	-	TGTGCCAGCAGTGGGACTAGCGGGGCCCGGGAGACCCAGTACTTC	CASSGTSGARETQYF
TRBV7-9	TRBJ2-3	-	once	TGTGCCAGCAGCTTATCACAGACGCTAAGCACAGATACGCAGTATTTT	CASSLSQTLSTDTQYF
TRBV27	TRBJ2-1	-	-	TGTGCCAGCAGTTTAAGGGTTACCTCCTACAATGAGCAGTTCTTC	CASSLRVTSYNEQFF
TRBV11-3	TRBJ1-2	TRBD1	-	TGTGCCAGCAGACGGGACAGGTTTCGGGGGGACGTTGGTGGCTACACCTTC	CASRRDRFRGDVGGYTF
TRBV7-2	TRBJ2-2	-	-	TGTGCCAGCAGCTTAGTTTTCAACACCGGGGAGCTGTTTTTT	CASSLVFNTGELFF
TRBV11-2	TRBJ2-7	TRBD2	-	TGTGCCAGCAGCTTAGATGGGACTAGCGACGAGCAGTACTTC	CASSLDGTSDEQYF
TRBV7-8	TRBJ2-5	-	-	TGTGCCAGCAGCTTAGGAGGAGGAAAGAAAGAGACCCAGTACTTC	CASSLGGGKKETQYF
TRBV30	TRBJ2-3	-	-	TGTGCCTGGAGTAGGGGGGTAGATACGCAGTATTTT	CAWSRGVDTQYF
TRBV10-2	TRBJ1-4	-	-	TGCGCCAGCAGTGAGGGTCAGGAAAAACTGTTTTTT	CASSEGQEKLFF
TRBV27	TRBJ2-2	TRBD1	-	TGTGCCAGCAGCCGAAACCCCGAACAGGGGGCGGGCACCGGGGAGCTGTTTTTT	CASSRNPEQGAGTGELFF